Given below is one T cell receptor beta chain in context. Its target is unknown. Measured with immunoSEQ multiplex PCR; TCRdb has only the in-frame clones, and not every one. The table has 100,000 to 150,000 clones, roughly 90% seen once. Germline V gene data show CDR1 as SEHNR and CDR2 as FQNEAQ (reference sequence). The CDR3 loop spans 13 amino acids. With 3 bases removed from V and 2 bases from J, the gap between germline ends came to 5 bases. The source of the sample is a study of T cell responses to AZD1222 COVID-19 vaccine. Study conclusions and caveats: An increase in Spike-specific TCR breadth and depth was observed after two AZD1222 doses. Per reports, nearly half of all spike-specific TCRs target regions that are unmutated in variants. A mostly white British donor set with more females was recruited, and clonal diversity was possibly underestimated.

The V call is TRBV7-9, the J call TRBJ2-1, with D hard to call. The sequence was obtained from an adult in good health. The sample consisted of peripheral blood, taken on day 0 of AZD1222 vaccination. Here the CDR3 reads CASSFGTYNEQFF. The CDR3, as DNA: TGTGCCAGCAGCTTTGGCACCTACAATGAGCAGTTCTTC.